This T cell receptor beta chain appears in the sequencing data of a study of cytomegalovirus exposure and HLA in healthy donors. Study findings and constraints: Cytomegalovirus status was reportedly diagnosed by the classifier with high sensitivity and specificity.

CDR3 size: 16 residues. CDR1 and CDR2 (germline): SSHAT, FNYEAQ (reference sequence). V dropped 4 bases and J dropped 4; count of bases not matched to a gene: 11. PCR involved 60 Vbeta and 13 Jbeta primers. Sequenced by immunoSEQ multiplex PCR; TCRdb stores in-frame clones only, minus some. In the table there are around 160,000 clones, about three quarters of which are singletons. This clone has more than one count but fewer than ten. Its antigen is as yet unknown. The sample was PBMCs. The sequence came from a man in his fifties or sixties in good health and CMV-seropositive. The rearrangement joins TRBV7-7 to TRBJ2-5, with 8 bases identical to TRBD2. CDR3 DNA sequence: TGTGCCAGCAGCTCCGCGGGGGGCCGATCTGTAGAGACCCAGTACTTC. Protein sequence: CASSSAGGRSVETQYF.